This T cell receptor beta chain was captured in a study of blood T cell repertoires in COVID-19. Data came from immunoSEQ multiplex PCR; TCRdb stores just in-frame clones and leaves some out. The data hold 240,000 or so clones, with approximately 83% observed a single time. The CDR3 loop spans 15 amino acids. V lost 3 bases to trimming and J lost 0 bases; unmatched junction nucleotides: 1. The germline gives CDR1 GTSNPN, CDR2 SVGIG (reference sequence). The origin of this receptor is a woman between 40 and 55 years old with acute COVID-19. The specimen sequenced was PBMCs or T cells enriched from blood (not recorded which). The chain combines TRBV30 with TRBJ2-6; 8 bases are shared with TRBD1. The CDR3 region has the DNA TGTGCCTGGAGAGGACAGGGCTCTGGGGCCAACGTCCTGACTTTC. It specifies CAWRGQGSGANVLTF. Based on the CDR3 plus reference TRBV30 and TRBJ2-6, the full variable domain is SQTIHQWPATLVQPVGSPLSLECTVEGTSNPNLYWYRQAAGRGLQLLFYSVGIGQISSEVPQNLSASRPQDRQFILSSKKLLLSDSGFYLCAWRGQGSGANVLTFGAGSRLTVL.